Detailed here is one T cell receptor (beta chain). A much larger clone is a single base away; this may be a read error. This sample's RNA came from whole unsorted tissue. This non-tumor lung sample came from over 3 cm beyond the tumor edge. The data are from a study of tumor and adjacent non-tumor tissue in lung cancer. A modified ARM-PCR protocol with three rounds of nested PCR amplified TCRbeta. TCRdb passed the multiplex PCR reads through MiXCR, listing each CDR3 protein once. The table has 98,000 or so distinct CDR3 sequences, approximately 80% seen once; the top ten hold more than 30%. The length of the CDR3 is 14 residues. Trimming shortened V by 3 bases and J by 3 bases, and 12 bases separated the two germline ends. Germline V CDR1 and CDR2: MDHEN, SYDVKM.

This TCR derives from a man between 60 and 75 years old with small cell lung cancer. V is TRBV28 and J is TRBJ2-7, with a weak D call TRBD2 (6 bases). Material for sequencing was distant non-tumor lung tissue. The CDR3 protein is CASSLRPRGYEQYF. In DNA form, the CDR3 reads TGTGCCAGCAGTTTGCGGCCGCGGGGCTACGAGCAGTACTTC.